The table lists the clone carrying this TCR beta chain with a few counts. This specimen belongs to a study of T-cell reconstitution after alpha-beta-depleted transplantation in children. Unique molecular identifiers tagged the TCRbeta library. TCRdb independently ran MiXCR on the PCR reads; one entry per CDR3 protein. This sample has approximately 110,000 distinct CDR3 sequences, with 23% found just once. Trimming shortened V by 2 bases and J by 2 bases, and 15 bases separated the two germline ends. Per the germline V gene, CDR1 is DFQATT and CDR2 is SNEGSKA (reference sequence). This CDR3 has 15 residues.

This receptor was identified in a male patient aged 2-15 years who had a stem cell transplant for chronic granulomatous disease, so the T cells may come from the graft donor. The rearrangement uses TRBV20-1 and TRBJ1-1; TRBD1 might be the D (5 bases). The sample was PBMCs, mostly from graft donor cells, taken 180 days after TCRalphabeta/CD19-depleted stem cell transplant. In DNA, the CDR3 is TGCAGTGCTAGACGTTCAGGGCAGGTAAACACTGAAGCTTTCTTT. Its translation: CSARRSGQVNTEAFF.